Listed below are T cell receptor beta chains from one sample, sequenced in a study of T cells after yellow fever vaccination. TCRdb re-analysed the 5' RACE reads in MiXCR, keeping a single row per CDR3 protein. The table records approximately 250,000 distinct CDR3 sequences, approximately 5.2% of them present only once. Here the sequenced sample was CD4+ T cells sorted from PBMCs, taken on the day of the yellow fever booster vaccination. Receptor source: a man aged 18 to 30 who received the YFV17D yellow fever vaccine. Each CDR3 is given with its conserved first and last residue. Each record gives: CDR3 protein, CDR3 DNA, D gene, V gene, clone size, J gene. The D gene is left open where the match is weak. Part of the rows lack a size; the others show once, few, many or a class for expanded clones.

CASSLEGTGVYEQYF | TGCGCCAGCAGCTTGGAAGGGACAGGGGTTTACGAGCAGTACTTC | TRBD1 | TRBV5-1 | - | TRBJ2-7
CASSPVQSIDTEAFF | TGTGCCAGCTCACCAGTACAGAGTATAGACACTGAAGCTTTCTTT | - | TRBV18 | few | TRBJ1-1
CASSPGATETQYF | TGCGCCAGCAGTCCCGGGGCGACGGAGACCCAGTACTTC | - | TRBV5-1 | many | TRBJ2-5
CASRTGLEGNEQFF | TGTGCCAGCAGGACGGGACTAGAAGGCAATGAGCAGTTCTTC | TRBD2 | TRBV28 | few | TRBJ2-1
CASSSGQSSYNEQFF | TGTGCCAGCAGCTCAGGTCAAAGCTCCTACAATGAGCAGTTCTTC | - | TRBV11-1 | many | TRBJ2-1
CSARDFGGGTDTQYF | TGCAGTGCTAGAGATTTTGGGGGGGGCACAGATACGCAGTATTTT | TRBD2 | TRBV20-1 | few | TRBJ2-3
CASSPRGGGTDTQYF | TGTGCCAGCAGTCCTCGGGGTGGGGGAACAGATACGCAGTATTTT | - | TRBV12-3/TRBV12-4 | - | TRBJ2-3
CASSLVQGQNTEAFF | TGTGCCAGCAGCTTAGTACAGGGACAGAACACTGAAGCTTTCTTT | - | TRBV7-9 | - | TRBJ1-1
CASSQQGGDTEAFF | TGCGCCAGCAGCCAACAGGGGGGGGACACTGAAGCTTTCTTT | TRBD1 | TRBV4-3 | many | TRBJ1-1
CASSGANKADTQYF | TGCGCCAGCAGCGGGGCCAATAAAGCGGATACGCAGTATTTT | - | TRBV5-1 | few | TRBJ2-3
CASSQDFGVPLVKNIQYF | TGTGCCAGCAGCCAAGACTTCGGGGTTCCTCTCGTCAAAAACATTCAGTACTTC | - | TRBV4-2 | many | TRBJ2-4
CASSSRAGEKLFF | TGTGCCAGCAGTTCGCGGGCGGGTGAAAAACTGTTTTTT | - | TRBV27 | - | TRBJ1-4
CASSQFQGGPSDGYTF | TGCGCCAGCAGCCAATTTCAGGGGGGGCCTTCCGATGGCTACACCTTC | TRBD1 | TRBV4-3 | many | TRBJ1-2
CASSQGSRPQSPLHF | TGCGCCAGCAGCCAAGGGAGTAGACCCCAATCACCCCTCCACTTT | - | TRBV4-1 | many | TRBJ1-6